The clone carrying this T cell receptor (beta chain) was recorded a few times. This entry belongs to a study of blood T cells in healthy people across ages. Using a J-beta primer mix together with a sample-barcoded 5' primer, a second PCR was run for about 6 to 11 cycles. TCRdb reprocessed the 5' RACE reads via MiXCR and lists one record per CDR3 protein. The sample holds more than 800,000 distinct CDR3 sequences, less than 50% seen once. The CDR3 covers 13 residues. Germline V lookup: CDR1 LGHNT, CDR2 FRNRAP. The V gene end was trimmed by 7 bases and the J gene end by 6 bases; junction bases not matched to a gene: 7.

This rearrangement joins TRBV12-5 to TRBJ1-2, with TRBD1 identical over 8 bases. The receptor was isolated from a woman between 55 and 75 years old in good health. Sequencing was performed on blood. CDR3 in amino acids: CASAADRDHGYTF. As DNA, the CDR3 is TGTGCTAGTGCCGCGGACAGGGATCATGGCTACACCTTC.